This record concerns one TCR beta chain sequence. V lost 4 bases and J lost 1, with 10 bases in between. This CDR3 spans 14 amino acids. Germline CDR1 reads MGHDK; CDR2 reads SYGVNS. Sequencing targeted TCR beta in T cells from blood (CD8+ and CD4+). TEMRA cells were FACS-enriched, and CD8+ and CD4+ T cells were isolated negatively. Random-hexamer reverse transcription was applied to about 0.5 to 1 ug RNA. Amplification of TCR beta CDR3 spanned 54 Vbeta and 13 Jbeta via immunoSEQ multiplex PCR. TCRdb ran MiXCR on the immunoSEQ multiplex PCR reads and lists one entry per CDR3 protein. The repertoire holds about 210,000 distinct CDR3 sequences, with around 96% as singletons. The data are from a study of CD8 T cells in Susac syndrome.

This sequence originates from a human donor with multiple sclerosis. Sequenced material: CD4+ T cells from PBMCs. The gene calls are TRBV25-1 and TRBJ1-1; no firm D call. The CDR3, as DNA: TGTGCCAGCAGTGCTCACGCACCGAACACTGAAGCTTTCTTT. This encodes CASSAHAPNTEAFF.